The clone carrying this TCR beta chain was seen at least ten times. These data come from a study of T cells in Graves' hyperthyroidism and ophthalmopathy. Per germline, CDR1 MNHEY and CDR2 SVGEGT. V was clipped by 0 bases and J by 5 bases; unmatched bases: 11. The CDR3 totals 17 residues. Amplification of TCR beta CDR3 regions used RNA as the template. An initial round of RT-PCR targeting the TCR CDR3 relied on the HTBI primer set. MiXCR, run by TCRdb on the multiplex PCR reads, gives a single entry per CDR3 protein. The sample carries approximately 480,000 distinct CDR3 sequences, roughly 20% recorded once. PBMCs came from less than 11 ml fresh peripheral blood.

This receptor was taken from a young man with Graves' hyperthyroidism. The sequencing sample was made of blood. This rearrangement joins TRBV6-2 or TRBV6-3 to TRBJ1-1; 8 bases map to TRBD1. The CDR3 reads CASSYSLSDRVDTEAFF. CDR3 nucleotides: TGTGCCAGCAGTTACTCCCTATCGGACAGGGTTGATACTGAAGCTTTCTTT.